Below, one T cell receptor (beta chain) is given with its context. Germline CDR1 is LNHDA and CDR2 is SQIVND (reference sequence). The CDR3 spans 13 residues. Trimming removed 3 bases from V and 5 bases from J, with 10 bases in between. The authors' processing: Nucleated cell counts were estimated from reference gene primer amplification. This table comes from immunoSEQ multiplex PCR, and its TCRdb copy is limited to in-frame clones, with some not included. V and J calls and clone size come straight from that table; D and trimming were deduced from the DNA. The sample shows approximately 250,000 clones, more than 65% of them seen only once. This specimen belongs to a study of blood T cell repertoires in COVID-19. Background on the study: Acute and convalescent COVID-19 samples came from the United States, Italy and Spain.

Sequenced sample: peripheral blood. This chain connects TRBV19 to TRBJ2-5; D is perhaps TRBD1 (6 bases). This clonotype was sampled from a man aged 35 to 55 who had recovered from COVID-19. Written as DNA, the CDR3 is TGTGCCAGTAGTATCTCTAGGGGGGAGACCCAGTACTTC. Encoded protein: CASSISRGETQYF.